What follows are 17 T cell receptor beta chains derived from one specimen sequenced in a study of blood T cell repertoires in COVID-19. Only in-frame clones appear in the TCRdb table, and some are missing; sequencing was by immunoSEQ multiplex PCR. Among approximately 79,000 clones, approximately 90% were seen once, and the ten largest hold roughly 0.58%. Sequencing was performed on peripheral blood. These receptors came from a man between 60 and 75 years old with acute or convalescent COVID-19.

The CDR3 protein is CASSMRTDQETQYF. The CDR3 coding sequence is TGTGCCAGTAGTATGAGGACAGACCAAGAGACCCAGTACTTC. The V and J genes are TRBV19 and TRBJ2-5; tentatively, D is TRBD1 (6 bases). V gave up 3 bases and J gave up 0 bases, with 8 bases separating them. The germline V gene encodes CDR1 LNHDA and CDR2 SQIVND (reference sequence). This CDR3 comprises 14 residues. The full variable domain, rest sourced from reference TRBV19 and TRBJ2-5, is DGGITQSPKYLFRKEGQNVTLSCEQNLNHDAMYWYRQDPGQGLRLIYYSQIVNDFQKGDIAEGYSVSREKKESFPLTVTSAQKNPTAFYLCASSMRTDQETQYFGPGTRLLVL.

Comments on this clone: Other nucleotide sequences in the sample specify the same CDR3. The CDR3 DNA reads as TGCGCCAGCAGCCAAGAGCCGGGTCGCACAGATACGCAGTATTTT. Protein: CASSQEPGRTDTQYF. The chain employs TRBV4-1 and TRBJ2-3; D gene uncertain. Germline V gene sequence: CDR1 MGHRA, CDR2 YSYEKL. There are 15 residues in the CDR3. Trimming removed 0 bases at V and 1 base at J, with 8 bases between.

The CDR3 here is CASSYQNYGYTF. DNA of the CDR3: TGTGCCAGCAGTTACCAGAACTATGGCTACACCTTC. The chain carries TRBV6-2 or TRBV6-3 and TRBJ1-2; D not resolved. Germline V gives CDR1 MNHEY, CDR2 SVGEGT. The V end was cut by 2 bases, the J end by 2 bases, with 3 bases between. This CDR3 has 12 amino acids.

The chain combines TRBV5-8 with TRBJ1-6; no definite D call. V lost 1 base to trimming and J lost 6 bases, with 11 bases between them. CDR3 length equals 15 residues. Germline loops: CDR1 SGHTS, CDR2 YDEGEE. For the CDR3, the DNA is TGTGCCAGCAGCTTGTACGGGAAGGGTAATTCACCCCTCCACTTT. It translates to CASSLYGKGNSPLHF.

The rearrangement links TRBV6-5 to TRBJ2-7; 8 bases agree with TRBD2. V lost 4 bases and J lost 2; bases outside the gene matches: 1. This CDR3 spans 13 amino acids. Germline CDR1 and CDR2: MNHEY and SVGAGI. The CDR3 DNA reads TGTGCCAGCAGTTTGCGGGGGGCCTACGAGCAGTACTTC. It is translated as CASSLRGAYEQYF.

This rearrangement joins TRBV19 to TRBJ1-5; TRBD1 matches at 8 bases. CDR3 length: 17 amino acids. In germline, CDR1 is LNHDA, CDR2 SQIVND (reference sequence). J gave up 3 bases and V 4 bases, and 11 bases lay outside the gene matches. This CDR3 is CASSTSDRALSNQPQHF. CDR3 DNA sequence: TGTGCCAGTAGTACGTCGGACAGGGCGTTATCCAATCAGCCCCAGCATTTT.

This clone was counted once. This chain uses TRBV9 with TRBJ2-7; D might be TRBD2 (6 bases). Deletions cut 4 bases from V and 3 bases from J, with 14 bases between. Germline V gene data show CDR1 as SGDLS and CDR2 as YYNGEE. The CDR3 is 14 residues long. This CDR3 reads CASSNPGEHYEQYF. The CDR3 nucleotides are TGTGCCAGCAGCAATCCGGGAGAACACTACGAGCAGTACTTC.

This chain connects TRBV5-1 to TRBJ1-1, with D tentatively TRBD1 (6 bases). Germline assignment: CDR1 SGHRS and CDR2 YFSETQ. This CDR3 has 15 residues. V shed 0 bases and J shed 5 bases, with 14 bases lying between them. CDR3 amino acids: CASSLGHRVRTEAFF. Here the CDR3 DNA reads TGCGCCAGCAGCTTGGGACACAGGGTAAGGACTGAAGCTTTCTTT.

V and J are TRBV9 and TRBJ2-7; 9 nucleotides agree with TRBD1. The V segment lost 3 bases and the J segment 3 bases; nucleotides outside the gene matches: 7. CDR3 length: 15 residues. Germline CDR1 and CDR2: SGDLS and YYNGEE. As DNA, the CDR3 is TGTGCCAGCAGCGCGCAACAGGGGGCCGGCTACGAGCAGTACTTC. Encoded protein: CASSAQQGAGYEQYF.

The chain employs TRBV19 and TRBJ2-7; 9 bases align to TRBD2. Germline CDR1 and CDR2: LNHDA and SQIVND (reference sequence). CDR3 length: 15 residues. The V gene end was trimmed by 3 bases and the J gene end by 6 bases; junction bases not matched to a gene: 9. The CDR3 protein is CASSIRSSGTTEQYF. DNA for the CDR3: TGTGCCAGTAGTATTAGATCTAGCGGGACAACCGAGCAGTACTTC.

The chain combines TRBV4-1 with TRBJ1-6, with a tentative D call TRBD1 (6 bases). Looked up from germline, CDR1 is MGHRA and CDR2 is YSYEKL. V lost 4 bases and J lost 5, with 15 bases in between. CDR3 length: 16 amino acids. The CDR3 is CASSRGGGRNNSPLHF. Here the CDR3 DNA reads TGCGCCAGCAGCCGAGGCGGGGGGCGGAATAATTCACCCCTCCACTTT.

This sequence joins TRBV19 and TRBJ2-7; possibly TRBD1 for D (5 bases). Germline-derived CDR1 and CDR2 are LNHDA and SQIVND (reference sequence). This CDR3 spans 12 amino acids. V dropped 8 bases and J dropped 1 base, with 9 bases sitting between them. The CDR3 protein is CASSAGSYEQYF. In DNA form, the CDR3 reads TGTGCCAGTTCCGCAGGGTCCTACGAGCAGTACTTC.

This clone was found once. The chain joins TRBV13 to TRBJ2-7; D unresolved. Per germline, CDR1 PRHDT and CDR2 FYEKMQ (reference sequence). CDR3 length: 15 residues. Trimming removed 4 bases at V and 3 bases at J, with 16 bases between. CDR3 protein: CASSSRVDPGYEQYF. The CDR3 DNA follows: TGTGCCAGCAGCTCCCGGGTCGACCCCGGCTACGAGCAGTACTTC.

The J gene is TRBJ1-2, the V gene TRBV3-1 (or the pseudogene TRBV3-2); D is possibly TRBD1 (6 bases). V was shortened by 2 bases and J by 1 base, with 20 bases between the two germline ends. The CDR3 sequence is 18 residues long. CDR1 is LGHDT and CDR2 is YNNKEL in the germline V gene (reference sequence). The CDR3 protein is CASSQQNLIGQSNYGYTF. The CDR3 DNA follows: TGTGCCAGCAGCCAACAAAACTTGATAGGACAGAGTAACTATGGCTACACCTTC.

The chain is built from TRBV12-5 and TRBJ2-5, with 9 bases identical to TRBD2. This CDR3 spans 17 amino acids. V shed 5 bases and J 2 bases; nucleotides not matched to a gene: 12. The V gene's germline CDR1 is LGHNT and CDR2 FRNRAP. The CDR3 nucleotides read TGTGCTAGTGGTCACCGCGTTAGCGGGGGAACTCAAGAGACCCAGTACTTC. Translating it yields CASGHRVSGGTQETQYF. The full variable domain, with the rest looked up from reference TRBV12-5 and TRBJ2-5, is DARVTQTPRHKVTEMGQEVTMRCQPILGHNTVFWYRQTMMQGLELLAYFRNRAPLDDSGMPKDRFSAEMPDATLATLKIQPSEPRDSAVYFCASGHRVSGGTQETQYFGPGTRLLVL.

This rearrangement joins TRBV5-1 to TRBJ1-1; the D is unclear. Germline-derived CDR1 and CDR2 are SGHRS and YFSETQ. The CDR3 is 13 amino acids. Trimming took off 0 bases at V and 0 bases at J, with 3 bases between the two ends. CDR3 nucleotides: TGCGCCAGCAGCTTGGAGCTGAACACTGAAGCTTTCTTT. It yields the protein CASSLELNTEAFF.

This sequence joins TRBV6-1 and TRBJ2-5; perhaps TRBD2 as D (6 bases). V lost 3 bases and J 5 bases, leaving 16 bases between the germline ends. CDR1 is MNHNS, CDR2 SASEGT, per germline. The CDR3 consists of 15 residues. The CDR3 nucleotides read TGTGCCAGCAGTGAGGGAGCGGGCGCCGGGGAGACCCAGTACTTC. Protein product: CASSEGAGAGETQYF.